This T cell receptor (beta chain) was found in a study of early T cells in non-severe SARS-CoV-2 infection. Study background: Investigators sequenced bulk RNA drawn from unsorted whole blood, and chains remained unpaired. Findings and caveats of the study: Lookups in VDJdb leaned toward anti-spike CD8 responses and missed private and CD4 specificities.

The length of the CDR3 is 16 residues. V lost 4 bases and J 2 bases, leaving 13 bases between the germline ends. The germline CDR1 and CDR2 sequences are SGHNT and YYREEE (reference sequence). Individual cDNA molecules carried attached unique molecular identifiers. TCRdb ran MiXCR on the 5' RACE reads and lists one entry per CDR3 protein. Of over 60,000 distinct CDR3 sequences in the sample, over 9.5% were seen once. This clonotype was detected only a few times. No antigen is known for it. The sample here was whole blood, taken at baseline. The receptor was isolated from an adult who was a healthcare worker with PCR-confirmed SARS-CoV-2 infection or an uninfected control (not recorded which). The rearrangement joins TRBV5-4 to TRBJ2-6; a possible D gene is TRBD1 (6 bases). CDR3: CASSGRQAAGANVLTF. The CDR3 DNA follows: TGTGCCAGCAGCGGAAGACAGGCGGCTGGGGCCAACGTCCTGACTTTC.